This T cell receptor beta chain was observed in a study of cytomegalovirus exposure and HLA in healthy donors. Findings and caveats of the study: In a later analysis, specific HLA alleles were associated with 15,000 to 20,000 TCR beta sequences at a 0.05 false discovery rate.

The PCR ran on 60 Vbeta and 13 Jbeta primers. Only in-frame clones appear in the TCRdb table, and some are missing; sequencing was by immunoSEQ multiplex PCR. This sample's table has 38,000 or so clones. Concerning this clone: Antigen unknown.

Looked up from germline, CDR1 is SQVTM and CDR2 is ANQGSEA. CDR3 length: 20 amino acids. V lost 6 bases, J lost 3 bases, and 35 bases lay in between. The sample taken for sequencing was PBMCs. V is TRBV29-1 and J is TRBJ1-2; D perhaps matches TRBD1 (6 bases). This sequence was found in a man aged 35 to 55 in good health and CMV-seropositive. Here the CDR3 DNA reads TGCAGCGTAACTACCCTCCGACAGGCCAAACTAATCCGAAATGACTATGGCTACACCTTC. Protein: CSVTTLRQAKLIRNDYGYTF.